This T cell receptor beta chain was sequenced during a study of shared clonotypes between healthy human individuals. Study-level background: Each donor's CD8 memory used one plate, CD8 naive two, each CD4 subset three.

Germline CDR1 and CDR2: MNHEY and SMNVEV (reference sequence). The CDR3 is made up of 13 amino acids. J was trimmed by 5 bases and V by 8 bases; bases with no gene match: 8. With regard to this clone: Its antigen is as yet unknown.

Genomic DNA of every subset was divided equally among multiple immunoSEQ plates. Sequencing used immunoSEQ multiplex PCR; TCRdb keeps in-frame clones, though not all of them. The sample carries over 750,000 clones, just over 95% recorded once. CD8 cells regarded as naive lacked CD45RO, were positively chosen for CCR7, and omitted terminally differentiated effector memory CD45RA+ cells. The donors, healthy adults who were HIV-negative, had experienced no recent acute infections or vaccinations. Study outcomes and limitations: About 5% of naive CD4 clonotypes were shared across a few donors.

The specimen sequenced was naive CD8+ T cells sorted from blood. The chain joins TRBV27 to TRBJ2-7; the match to TRBD1 covers 8 bases. The source of this sequence is a man in his thirties or forties in good health. In nucleotides, the CDR3 is TGTGCCAGCGAGGACAGGGAGCGGCACGAGCAGTACTTC. It codes for CASEDRERHEQYF.